This TCR beta chain was identified during a study of human thymus T cells. The data were produced by immunoSEQ multiplex PCR, yet TCRdb's version contains in-frame clones alone and is incomplete. This sample has 55,000 to 85,000 clones, with around 95% found just once. The study used thymus tissue resected during corrective heart surgery. CDR1 and CDR2 (germline): MNHNS, SASEGT. Deletions cut 8 bases from V and 10 bases from J, with 18 bases between. The CDR3 contains 12 residues. The chain couples TRBV6-1 to TRBJ2-7, with D maybe TRBD2 (5 bases). The clonotype originates from a girl less than two years old with a congenital heart defect but otherwise immunologically healthy. Sequencing was carried out using thymus tissue. The CDR3 nucleotides read TGTGCCAGCGGCCGGACTCCGCAAGTACAGTACTTC. It is translated as CASGRTPQVQYF.